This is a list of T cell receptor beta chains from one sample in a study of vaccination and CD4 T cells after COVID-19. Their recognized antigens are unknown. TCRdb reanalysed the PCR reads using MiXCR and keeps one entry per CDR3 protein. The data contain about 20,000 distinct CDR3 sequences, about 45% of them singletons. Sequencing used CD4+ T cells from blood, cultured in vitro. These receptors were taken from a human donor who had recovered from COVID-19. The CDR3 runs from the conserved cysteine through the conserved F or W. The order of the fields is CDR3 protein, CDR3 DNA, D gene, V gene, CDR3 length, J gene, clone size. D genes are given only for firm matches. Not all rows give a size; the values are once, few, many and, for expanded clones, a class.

CDR3: CSVEEQGAGNQPQHF
DNA: TGCAGCGTTGAAGAACAGGGGGCTGGCAATCAGCCCCAGCATTTT
D: TRBD1
V: TRBV29-1
length: 15
J: TRBJ1-5
size: few

CDR3: CASSRTGPTCEQYF
DNA: TGTGCCAGCAGCCGGACAGGGCCAACCTGCGAGCAGTACTTC
D: TRBD1
V: TRBV12-3/TRBV12-4
length: 14
J: TRBJ2-7
size: .

CDR3: CASSPGTGNGYTF
DNA: TGTGCCAGCAGTCCCGGGACAGGGAATGGCTACACCTTC
D: TRBD1
V: TRBV28
length: 13
J: TRBJ1-2
size: few

CDR3: CASSLAQVTGELFF
DNA: TGTGCCAGCAGCTTAGCACAAGTCACCGGGGAGCTGTTTTTT
D: .
V: TRBV7-2
length: 14
J: TRBJ2-2
size: few

CDR3: CATSDRLGGGTYNEQFF
DNA: TGTGCCACCAGCGACCGCCTAGGGGGGGGCACCTACAATGAGCAGTTCTTC
D: .
V: TRBV15
length: 17
J: TRBJ2-1
size: .

CDR3: CAWEGSPNSPLHF
DNA: TGTGCCTGGGAAGGTAGCCCGAATTCACCCCTCCACTTT
D: .
V: TRBV30
length: 13
J: TRBJ1-6
size: .

CDR3: CASSPTAGGTQYF
DNA: TGTGCCAGCAGCCCAACTGCGGGGGGGACGCAGTATTTT
D: TRBD2
V: TRBV7-2
length: 13
J: TRBJ2-3
size: medium-sized

CDR3: CASSQGTVGYNEQFF
DNA: TGTGCCAGCAGCCAAGGGACCGTCGGCTACAATGAGCAGTTCTTC
D: .
V: TRBV6-1
length: 15
J: TRBJ2-1
size: .

CDR3: CASSQVGQPIF
DNA: TGTGCCAGCAGCCAAGTGGGACAGCCGATCTTC
D: TRBD1
V: TRBV3-1
length: 11
J: TRBJ1-2
size: .

CDR3: CASSLAPTGVNYGYTF
DNA: TGTGCCAGCAGCTTAGCTCCGACAGGAGTCAACTATGGCTACACCTTC
D: .
V: TRBV7-2
length: 16
J: TRBJ1-2
size: few

CDR3: CASRGSGSQYF
DNA: TGTGCCAGCAGGGGCTCCGGCTCGCAGTATTTT
D: .
V: TRBV28
length: 11
J: TRBJ2-3
size: .

CDR3: CARSAGGPYEQFF
DNA: TGTGCCAGATCAGCGGGAGGGCCCTATGAGCAGTTCTTC
D: TRBD2
V: TRBV2
length: 13
J: TRBJ2-1
size: .

CDR3: CASSLGGGTGKTQPQHF
DNA: TGTGCCAGCAGCTTAGGCGGAGGGACAGGGAAAACTCAGCCCCAGCATTTT
D: TRBD1
V: TRBV7-9
length: 17
J: TRBJ1-5
size: .

CDR3: CASSEVTGGNTEAFF
DNA: TGTGCCAGCAGTGAAGTGACAGGGGGAAACACTGAAGCTTTCTTT
D: TRBD1
V: TRBV2
length: 15
J: TRBJ1-1
size: once

CDR3: CASSYRDYYNEQFF
DNA: TGCGCCAGCTCCTACAGGGATTACTACAATGAGCAGTTCTTC
D: .
V: TRBV4-1
length: 14
J: TRBJ2-1
size: .

CDR3: CATSRAGLQLGEQFF
DNA: TGTGCCACCAGCAGAGCAGGACTTCAGTTAGGTGAGCAGTTCTTC
D: .
V: TRBV15
length: 15
J: TRBJ2-1
size: few

CDR3: CASSTPSGGRSYEQYF
DNA: TGTGCCAGCAGTACCCCTAGCGGGGGTCGATCCTACGAGCAGTACTTC
D: TRBD2
V: TRBV28
length: 16
J: TRBJ2-7
size: .

CDR3: CSAGDRGTYSYNSPLHF
DNA: TGCAGTGCAGGGGACAGGGGGACTTACTCCTATAATTCACCCCTCCACTTT
D: TRBD1
V: TRBV20-1
length: 17
J: TRBJ1-6
size: .

CDR3: CASSYSGTGVTEAFF
DNA: TGTGCCAGCAGTTACAGCGGGACAGGGGTCACTGAAGCTTTCTTT
D: TRBD1
V: TRBV6-5
length: 15
J: TRBJ1-1
size: .

CDR3: CASSSRDGSYEQYF
DNA: TGTGCCAGCAGCTCGCGGGACGGTTCCTACGAGCAGTACTTC
D: .
V: TRBV9
length: 14
J: TRBJ2-7
size: .

CDR3: CASSPQGVETEAFF
DNA: TGTGCCAGCAGCCCACAGGGAGTCGAGACTGAAGCTTTCTTT
D: .
V: TRBV11-3
length: 14
J: TRBJ1-1
size: few

CDR3: CASSLEFSRGPGNSPLHF
DNA: TGTGCCAGCAGCTTAGAGTTTTCACGGGGTCCGGGGAATTCACCCCTCCACTTT
D: .
V: TRBV7-6
length: 18
J: TRBJ1-6
size: .

CDR3: CASSSRGGGNQPQHF
DNA: TGTGCCAGCAGTTCACGGGGAGGGGGCAATCAGCCCCAGCATTTT
D: .
V: TRBV27
length: 15
J: TRBJ1-5
size: few

CDR3: CASSREGLAAYEQYF
DNA: TGTGCCAGCAGTCGAGAGGGACTAGCGGCCTACGAGCAGTACTTC
D: TRBD2
V: TRBV12-3/TRBV12-4
length: 15
J: TRBJ2-7
size: few

CDR3: CASSLRGNQPQHF
DNA: TGTGCCAGCAGCTTACGCGGCAATCAGCCCCAGCATTTT
D: .
V: TRBV7-2
length: 13
J: TRBJ1-5
size: large

CDR3: CASRQGRAETQYF
DNA: TGTGCCAGCCGACAGGGGCGAGCGGAGACCCAGTACTTC
D: TRBD1
V: TRBV2
length: 13
J: TRBJ2-5
size: few

CDR3: CASSLGTGFVSETQYF
DNA: TGCGCCAGCAGCTTGGGGACGGGGTTCGTAAGTGAGACCCAGTACTTC
D: .
V: TRBV5-1
length: 16
J: TRBJ2-5
size: .

CDR3: CATSDLHTSGGPTGELFF
DNA: TGTGCCACCAGTGATTTGCACACTAGCGGGGGGCCCACCGGGGAGCTGTTTTTT
D: TRBD2
V: TRBV24-1
length: 18
J: TRBJ2-2
size: few

CDR3: CASSVGQGDSPLHF
DNA: TGTGCCAGCAGTGTGGGACAGGGGGATTCACCCCTCCACTTT
D: TRBD1
V: TRBV2
length: 14
J: TRBJ1-6
size: medium-sized

CDR3: CASSLAPGQGAGELFF
DNA: TGTGCCAGCAGCTTAGCTCCGGGACAGGGGGCCGGGGAGCTGTTTTTT
D: TRBD1
V: TRBV7-6
length: 16
J: TRBJ2-2
size: .

CDR3: CASSYNRGITEAFF
DNA: TGTGCCAGCAGCTACAACAGGGGAATCACTGAAGCTTTCTTT
D: TRBD1
V: TRBV7-2
length: 14
J: TRBJ1-1
size: few

CDR3: CASTQSAYEQYF
DNA: TGTGCCAGCACGCAGAGCGCCTACGAGCAGTACTTC
D: .
V: TRBV6-1
length: 12
J: TRBJ2-7
size: .

CDR3: CASRRGLAGVDEQYF
DNA: TGTGCCAGCAGGCGGGGACTAGCGGGAGTTGACGAGCAGTACTTC
D: TRBD2
V: TRBV12-3/TRBV12-4
length: 15
J: TRBJ2-7
size: .

CDR3: CASSPMASFPEAFF
DNA: TGTGCCAGCAGCCCCATGGCCTCATTCCCTGAAGCTTTCTTT
D: .
V: TRBV7-3
length: 14
J: TRBJ1-1
size: few

CDR3: CASSYSQGVGEQFF
DNA: TGTGCCAGCAGTTATTCACAGGGGGTTGGTGAGCAGTTCTTC
D: TRBD1
V: TRBV6-5
length: 14
J: TRBJ2-1
size: .

CDR3: CSARPWGANNYGYTF
DNA: TGCAGTGCTAGGCCGTGGGGGGCTAATAACTATGGCTACACCTTC
D: .
V: TRBV20-1
length: 15
J: TRBJ1-2
size: .

CDR3: CASSLGGKETQYF
DNA: TGTGCCAGCAGCTTAGGTGGTAAAGAGACCCAGTACTTC
D: .
V: TRBV11-2
length: 13
J: TRBJ2-5
size: .

CDR3: CAAQGRYEQYF
DNA: TGTGCCGCCCAGGGACGCTACGAGCAGTACTTC
D: .
V: TRBV2
length: 11
J: TRBJ2-7
size: .

CDR3: CSARARQGKGETQYF
DNA: TGCAGTGCTAGAGCCAGACAGGGGAAAGGAGAGACCCAGTACTTC
D: TRBD1
V: TRBV20-1
length: 15
J: TRBJ2-5
size: .

CDR3: CASSLMGLAGVGEQFF
DNA: TGTGCCAGCAGCTTAATGGGACTAGCGGGGGTAGGCGAGCAGTTCTTC
D: TRBD2
V: TRBV11-2
length: 16
J: TRBJ2-1
size: few

CDR3: CASSLKGGGTGELFF
DNA: TGTGCCAGCAGCTTAAAGGGGGGGGGCACCGGGGAGCTGTTTTTT
D: .
V: TRBV7-2
length: 15
J: TRBJ2-2
size: .

CDR3: CASRPKVGVSTEAFF
DNA: TGTGCCAGCAGGCCAAAGGTAGGGGTAAGCACTGAAGCTTTCTTT
D: .
V: TRBV27
length: 15
J: TRBJ1-1
size: few

CDR3: CASSFQEGSYYGYTF
DNA: TGCGCCAGCAGCTTCCAGGAGGGGTCTTACTATGGCTACACCTTC
D: .
V: TRBV5-1
length: 15
J: TRBJ1-2
size: .

CDR3: CAITGLAGASNTGELFF
DNA: TGTGCCATCACGGGGCTAGCGGGAGCTTCGAACACCGGGGAGCTGTTTTTT
D: TRBD2
V: TRBV28
length: 17
J: TRBJ2-2
size: .

CDR3: CATSKVNEQFF
DNA: TGTGCCACCAGCAAGGTCAATGAGCAGTTCTTC
D: .
V: TRBV15
length: 11
J: TRBJ2-1
size: .

CDR3: CASSLASGEGYQPQHF
DNA: TGTGCCAGCAGCTTGGCAAGCGGGGAGGGTTATCAGCCCCAGCATTTT
D: .
V: TRBV5-5
length: 16
J: TRBJ1-5
size: .

CDR3: CVSSLIGSGANVLTF
DNA: TGTGTCAGCAGCTTAATCGGGTCTGGGGCCAACGTCCTGACTTTC
D: .
V: TRBV7-2
length: 15
J: TRBJ2-6
size: .